This TCR beta chain is drawn from a study of shared clonotypes between healthy human individuals. Overall study: CD4 naive cells filled three plates per donor, CD4 memory three, CD8 naive two and CD8 memory one. General observations from the study: Around 5% of naive CD4 clonotypes were shared across four donors.

This clone was observed a few times. Its target is unknown. Sequencing was performed with immunoSEQ multiplex PCR; in TCRdb, only in-frame clones are kept and a portion is missing. This table holds around 700,000 clones, roughly 70% found once. The sequence was collected from a woman under 40 in good health. The specimen was memory CD4+ T cells sorted from blood. Subset: CD45RA-negative fraction.

The CDR3 DNA reads TGTGCCAGCAGCTTACTGAGGGTAGCGGGGGGAGATACGCAGTATTTT. It encodes CASSLLRVAGGDTQYF. This sequence joins TRBV11-2 and TRBJ2-3; the match to TRBD2 covers 10 bases. CDR1 and CDR2 (germline): SGHAT, FQNNGV. This CDR3 has 16 residues. V shed 2 bases, J shed 5 bases, and the junction held 7 bases outside the gene matches.